The next 2 T cell receptor beta chains were all read from a single sample in a study of early T cells in non-severe SARS-CoV-2 infection. TCRdb re-called the 5' RACE reads through MiXCR, storing one row per CDR3 protein. The sample consists of tens of thousands of distinct CDR3 sequences, about 5.8% of them appearing once. The source material was whole blood. The source is an adult who was a healthcare worker with PCR-confirmed SARS-CoV-2 infection or an uninfected control (not recorded which).

This clonotype was counted at least ten times. This sequence joins TRBV12-3 or TRBV12-4 and TRBJ2-3; TRBD1 agrees at 8 bases. The CDR3 consists of 15 residues. V was pared by 8 bases and J by 8 bases, with 15 bases of the junction left unmatched. The CDR3 is CASGRWAGGAGTQYF. The CDR3 region has the DNA TGTGCCAGCGGAAGGTGGGCAGGGGGCGCAGGTACGCAGTATTTT.

Ten or more counts support this clonotype. The chain recombines TRBV4-1 with TRBJ2-3, with no clear D. Germline CDR1 is MGHRA and CDR2 is YSYEKL. V was pared by 1 base and J by 2 bases, with 16 bases between. The CDR3 is made up of 17 amino acids. Here the CDR3 reads CASSQGSSYLSTDTQYF. The CDR3 DNA sequence: TGCGCCAGCAGCCAAGGATCCTCCTATCTATCCACAGATACGCAGTATTTT.